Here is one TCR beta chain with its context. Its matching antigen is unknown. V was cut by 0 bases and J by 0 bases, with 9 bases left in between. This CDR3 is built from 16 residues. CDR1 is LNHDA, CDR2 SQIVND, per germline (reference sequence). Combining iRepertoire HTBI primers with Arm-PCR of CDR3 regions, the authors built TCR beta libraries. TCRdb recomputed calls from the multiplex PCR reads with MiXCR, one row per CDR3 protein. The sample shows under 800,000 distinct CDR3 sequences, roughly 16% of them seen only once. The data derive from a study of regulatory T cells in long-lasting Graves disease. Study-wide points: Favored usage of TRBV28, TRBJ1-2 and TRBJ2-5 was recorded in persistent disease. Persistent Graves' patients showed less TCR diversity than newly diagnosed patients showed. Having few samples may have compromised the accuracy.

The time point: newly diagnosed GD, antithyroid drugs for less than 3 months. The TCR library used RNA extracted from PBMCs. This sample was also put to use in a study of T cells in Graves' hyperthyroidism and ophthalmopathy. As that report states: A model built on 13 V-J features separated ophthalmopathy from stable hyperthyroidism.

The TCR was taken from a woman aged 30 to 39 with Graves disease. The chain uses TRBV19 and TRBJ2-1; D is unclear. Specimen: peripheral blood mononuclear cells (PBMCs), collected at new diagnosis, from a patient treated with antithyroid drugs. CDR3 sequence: CASSIDHGSSYNEQFF. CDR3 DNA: TGTGCCAGTAGTATAGATCACGGTAGCTCCTACAATGAGCAGTTCTTC.